This T cell receptor beta chain emerged from a study of cytomegalovirus exposure and HLA in healthy donors. Study-level findings and limits: Association with HLA alleles at 0.05 false discovery rate was found for roughly 17,000 TCR beta sequences in a later analysis. Information on immune exposure was restricted to one variable (CMV serostatus). As a later analysis revealed, the rate of TCR association differed by HLA locus, with DRB1 most and HLA-C fewest.

This clone was observed a few times. The target antigen is unknown. Germline V gene data show CDR1 as LNHDA and CDR2 as SQIVND (reference sequence). V was clipped by 7 bases and J by 5 bases; unmatched bases: 8. There are 14 residues in the CDR3. A multiplex PCR was run with 60 Vbeta primers and 13 Jbeta primers. This table comes from immunoSEQ multiplex PCR, and its TCRdb copy is limited to in-frame clones, with some not included. The sample has around 63,000 clones; around 80% are singletons. The gene calls are TRBV19 and TRBJ2-5; 9 bases align to TRBD2. The material sequenced was PBMCs. The clonotype originates from a young woman in good health and CMV-seronegative. In DNA form, the CDR3 reads TGTGCCAGTACCACTAGCGGGCGTTCGGAGACCCAGTACTTC. Translation gives CASTTSGRSETQYF. Based on the CDR3 plus reference TRBV19 and TRBJ2-5, the full variable domain is DGGITQSPKYLFRKEGQNVTLSCEQNLNHDAMYWYRQDPGQGLRLIYYSQIVNDFQKGDIAEGYSVSREKKESFPLTVTSAQKNPTAFYLCASTTSGRSETQYFGPGTRLLVL.